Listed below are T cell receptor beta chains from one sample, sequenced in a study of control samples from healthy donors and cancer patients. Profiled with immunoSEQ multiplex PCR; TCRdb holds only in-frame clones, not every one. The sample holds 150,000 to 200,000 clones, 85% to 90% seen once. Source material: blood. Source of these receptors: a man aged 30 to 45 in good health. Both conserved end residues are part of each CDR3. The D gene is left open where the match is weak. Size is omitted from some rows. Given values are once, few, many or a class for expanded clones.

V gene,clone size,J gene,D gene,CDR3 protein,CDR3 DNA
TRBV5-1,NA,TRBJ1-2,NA,CASSLTQKGGYTF,TGCGCCAGCAGCTTAACACAGAAGGGTGGCTACACCTTC
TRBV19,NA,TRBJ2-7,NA,CASSPRRSGVSYEQYF,TGTGCCAGTAGTCCCCGACGATCAGGGGTTTCCTACGAGCAGTACTTC
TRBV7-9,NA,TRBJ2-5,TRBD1,CASSHRQGKETQYF,TGTGCCAGCAGCCATAGACAGGGGAAAGAGACCCAGTACTTC
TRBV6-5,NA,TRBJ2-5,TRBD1,CASRTPTGEETQYF,TGTGCCAGCAGGACCCCGACAGGGGAAGAGACCCAGTACTTC
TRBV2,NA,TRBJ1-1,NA,CAGSEGGTEAFF,TGTGCCGGTTCAGAGGGAGGGACTGAAGCTTTCTTT
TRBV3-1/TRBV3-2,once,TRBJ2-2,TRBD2,CARSGGRAGELFF,TGTGCCCGCAGCGGGGGGAGGGCCGGGGAGCTGTTTTTT
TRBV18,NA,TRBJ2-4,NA,CASSLDRGIQYF,TGTGCCAGCTCACTGGACCGGGGCATTCAGTACTTC
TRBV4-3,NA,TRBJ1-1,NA,CASSQTYMNTEAFF,TGCGCCAGCAGCCAGACGTACATGAACACTGAAGCTTTCTTT
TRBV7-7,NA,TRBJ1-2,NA,CASSLMRGADYGYTF,TGTGCCAGCAGCCTCATGCGGGGGGCGGACTATGGCTACACCTTC
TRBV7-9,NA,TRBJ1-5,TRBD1,CASSSGIATGGNQPQHF,TGTGCCAGCAGCTCCGGGATCGCAACAGGGGGCAATCAGCCCCAGCATTTT